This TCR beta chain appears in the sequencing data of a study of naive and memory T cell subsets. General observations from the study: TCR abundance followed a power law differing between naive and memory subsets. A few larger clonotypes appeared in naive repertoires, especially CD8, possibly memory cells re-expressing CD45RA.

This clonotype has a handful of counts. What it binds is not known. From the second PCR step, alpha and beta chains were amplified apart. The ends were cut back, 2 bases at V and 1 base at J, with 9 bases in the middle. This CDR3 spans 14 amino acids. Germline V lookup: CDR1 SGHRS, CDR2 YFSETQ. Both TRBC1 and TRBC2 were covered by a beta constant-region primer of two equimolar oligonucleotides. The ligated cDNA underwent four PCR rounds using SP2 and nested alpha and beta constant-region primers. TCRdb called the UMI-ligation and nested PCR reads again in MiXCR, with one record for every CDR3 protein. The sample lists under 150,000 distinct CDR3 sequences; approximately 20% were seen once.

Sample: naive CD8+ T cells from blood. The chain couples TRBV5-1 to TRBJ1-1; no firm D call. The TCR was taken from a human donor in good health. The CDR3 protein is CASSLVGENTEAFF. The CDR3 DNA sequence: TGCGCCAGCAGCTTAGTCGGTGAGAACACTGAAGCTTTCTTT.